The entry that follows covers one T cell receptor beta chain sequence. What this receptor recognizes is not known. Per-nucleotide qualities are absent, and no much larger clonotype sits a single base away. TCRbeta CDR3 regions were amplified from genomic DNA by means of the immunoSEQ Assay, a bias-controlled multiplex PCR. As for the authors' bioinformatics: The number of nucleated cells in each sample was estimated by amplification of reference gene primers within the assay. Sequence reads were collapsed and filtered to measure the absolute abundance of every unique TCRbeta CDR3 rearrangement. For each sample, productive Simpson clonality was calculated as the square root of Simpson's diversity index across productive rearrangements. The clones in this table, taken by TCRdb from immuneACCESS, are in-frame only. Not every clone is retained; where verified, under half of the shortfall comes from an unresolved V gene, and the cause of the rest is unknown. That table furnishes V, J and clone size, whereas the DNA furnished D and trimming. The sample data list approximately 330,000 clones, and 88% of these were observed just once. 4% of the sample comes from the top ten.

The collaborating institutions used their own protocols to collect whole blood in K2EDTA tubes. For TCRbeta analysis, collaborators shipped samples in one of three forms: frozen whole blood, isolated PBMCs, or DNA extracted from either of those sample types. The entry originates in a study of blood T cell repertoires in COVID-19 (dated by TCRdb to between 2020 and 2021). Describing the broader study: Samples covering the acute and convalescent phases of COVID-19 were provided by collaborators in the United States, Italy and Spain. The repertoires were released in a freely available public database meant as a resource for research on the immune response to SARS-CoV-2. HLA class I and class II types, where available, came from metadata supplied by the sample provider rather than from assay-based typing. Samples were obtained from the ongoing ImmuneRACE study (first 160 participants) and from some 1,200 subjects provided by 6 global collaborators. Sample metadata almost always included a de-identified subject ID, COVID-19 status, age in years and sex. Deeply sampled blood TCRbeta repertoires from subjects exposed to, actively infected with, or recovered from COVID-19 were included in the dataset. The material from the prospective study consisted of cDNA or gDNA derived from T cells, B-cell-depleted T cells, or PBMCs. What the authors observed across the whole study: The amount of clinical and demographic metadata varied by source and participant and was provided uncurated.

Relative to germline, V is missing 2 bases and J is missing 7 bases, with 8 bases of the junction outside any gene match. The CDR3 spans 15 residues, from the cysteine through the phenylalanine. Only the CDR3 portion is preserved as DNA: 45 bases, with reading frame beginning at the first base. From the germline V gene (reference sequence), CDR1 is MNHNY and CDR2 is SVGAGI. Here the chain combines TRBV6-6 and TRBJ1-5, with 7 middle bases fitting TRBD1. Sequenced material: peripheral blood. The clonotype comes from a woman in her fifties or sixties with active or convalescent COVID-19. CDR3 protein: CASSYETGMQQPQHF. The nucleotides are TGTGCCAGCAGTTACGAGACAGGGATGCAACAGCCCCAGCATTTT.